Described below is a single TCR beta chain sequence and its context. This sample stems from a study of T cells after yellow fever vaccination. Using its own MiXCR run on the 5' RACE reads, TCRdb lists one record per CDR3 protein. The table lists 350,000 to 550,000 distinct CDR3 sequences, roughly 20% of them singletons. The receptor comes from a man aged 18 to 30 who received the YFV17D yellow fever vaccine. The material sequenced was PBMCs, taken before the yellow fever booster vaccination.

The CDR3 bases are TGTGCCAGTAACTGGGCACACTCTGGGGCCAACGTCCTGACTTTC. Translating it yields CASNWAHSGANVLTF. V is TRBV19 and J is TRBJ2-6; no reliable D call. CDR1 is LNHDA and CDR2 is SQIVND in the germline V gene (reference sequence). The CDR3 sequence is 15 residues long. V lost 7 bases, J lost 0 bases, and 10 bases lay in between.